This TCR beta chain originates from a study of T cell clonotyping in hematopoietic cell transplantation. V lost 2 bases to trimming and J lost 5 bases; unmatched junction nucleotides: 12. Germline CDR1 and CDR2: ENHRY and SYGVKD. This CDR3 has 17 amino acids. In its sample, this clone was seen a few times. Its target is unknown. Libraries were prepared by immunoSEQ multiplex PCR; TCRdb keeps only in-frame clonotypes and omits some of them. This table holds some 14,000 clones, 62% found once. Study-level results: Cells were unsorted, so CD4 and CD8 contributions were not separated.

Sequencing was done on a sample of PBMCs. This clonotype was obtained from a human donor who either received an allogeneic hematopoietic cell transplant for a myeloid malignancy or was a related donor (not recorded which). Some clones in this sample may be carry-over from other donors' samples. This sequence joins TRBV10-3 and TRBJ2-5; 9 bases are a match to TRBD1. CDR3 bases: TGTGCCATCAGTGAGAAGGCCGGGGCCGGGACAGGGGAGACCCAGTACTTC. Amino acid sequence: CAISEKAGAGTGETQYF.